These 22 T cell receptor beta chains came from one sample sequenced in a study of beta chain features in type 1 diabetes. TCRB transcripts that were expressed got sequenced, as all of the isolated RNA had been reverse transcribed. This table comes from immunoSEQ multiplex PCR, and its TCRdb copy is limited to in-frame clones, with some not included. The sample lists 250,000 to 350,000 clones, about 14% seen once, with more than 6.5% in the top ten. The sample taken for sequencing was central memory CD4+ T cells from blood. Source of these receptors: a young man in good health.

The chain employs TRBV29-1 and TRBJ1-3; TRBD1 matches 10 bases. CDR3 length equals 15 residues. V shed 3 bases, J shed 3 bases, and the junction held 5 bases outside the gene matches. Germline CDR1 SQVTM, CDR2 ANQGSEA. Here the CDR3 reads CSVEWTGGRGNTIYF. The CDR3 DNA sequence: TGCAGCGTTGAGTGGACAGGGGGTCGTGGAAACACCATATATTTT.

This clone appeared many times. Other DNA sequences of this sample code for an identical CDR3. CDR3 nucleotide sequence: TGTGCCACCAGCAGAGATCTCGGCTACGAGCAGTACTTC. This sequence encodes CATSRDLGYEQYF. The chain combines TRBV15 with TRBJ2-7; D unresolved. Germline-derived CDR1 and CDR2 are LNHNV and YYDKDF (reference sequence). The CDR3 is 13 residues long. V was clipped by 0 bases and J by 3 bases, with 6 bases between them.

A note on this clone: One end of the junction varies from germline; a read error may be responsible. This rearrangement joins TRBV29-1 to TRBJ2-5; 11 bases fit TRBD2. CDR1 SQVTM and CDR2 ANQGSEA come from the germline V gene. CDR3 length equals 13 residues. The CDR3 bases are TGCACCGTTCTTAGCGGGAGGGCCGAGACCCAGTACTTC. Its protein product is CTVLSGRAETQYF.

V and J are TRBV7-6 and TRBJ1-5; the D is unclear. V lost 2 bases, J lost 0 bases, and 5 bases lay in between. CDR3 length: 14 amino acids. Germline V lookup: CDR1 SGHVS, CDR2 FNYEAQ. The CDR3 nucleotides read TGTGCCAGCAGCTTAACTAATAGCAATCAGCCCCAGCATTTT. It is translated as CASSLTNSNQPQHF.

A few counts support this clone. The chain employs TRBV6-1 and TRBJ1-1; D is unresolved. Per the germline V gene, CDR1 is MNHNS and CDR2 is SASEGT. The CDR3 has 12 amino acids. Trimming left V 11 bases short and J 7 bases short, with 17 bases between. The CDR3 is CAATSAGIEAFF. The CDR3, as DNA: TGTGCCGCCACTTCCGCGGGCATTGAAGCTTTCTTT.

Ten or more counts support this clone. The chain is built from TRBV7-2 and TRBJ2-7; perhaps TRBD1 as D (6 bases). The CDR3 runs to 12 residues. Germline CDR1 reads SGHTA; CDR2 reads FQGNSA. V was shortened by 4 bases and J by 5 bases, with 9 bases between the two germline ends. Here the CDR3 reads CASSWDNNEQYV. As DNA, the CDR3 is TGTGCCAGCAGCTGGGACAACAACGAGCAGTACGTC.

This clone was observed a handful of times. Other DNA sequences in the same sample also yield this CDR3. This sequence joins TRBV11-2 and TRBJ2-4; D uncertain. Trimming removed 5 bases from V and 0 bases from J, with 8 bases in between. This CDR3 has 14 residues. CDR1 and CDR2 (germline): SGHAT, FQNNGV. This chain's CDR3 is CASSLEPAKNIQYF. CDR3 nucleotides: TGTGCCAGCAGCCTGGAACCAGCCAAAAACATTCAGTACTTC.

J is TRBJ1-1 and V is TRBV27; a weak D match, TRBD1 (5 bases). From germline, CDR1 is MNHEY and CDR2 SMNVEV (reference sequence). This CDR3 has 11 residues. V was clipped by 8 bases and J by 5 bases, with 9 bases between them. The CDR3 DNA is TGTGCCAGCTCCAGGGAAACTGAAGCTTTCTTT. This codes for CASSRETEAFF.

In its sample, this clone was seen a few times. The chain combines TRBV7-2 with TRBJ2-2, with 8 bases that match TRBD2. Per germline, CDR1 SGHTA and CDR2 FQGNSA. The CDR3 totals 16 residues. With 5 bases clipped from V and 5 bases from J, the junction kept 10 bases outside the gene matches. The DNA of the CDR3 is TGTGCCAGCAGCCGAGAGGGACTAGTGGGTACCGGGGAGCTGTTTTTT. It is translated as CASSREGLVGTGELFF.

This clone has only a few counts. The sample holds other DNA sequences that translate to the same CDR3. This chain joins TRBV5-4 and TRBJ2-3, with TRBD2 identical over 8 bases. The ends lost 2 bases at V and 0 bases at J; junction bases unmatched: 5. CDR1 and CDR2 (germline): SGHNT, YYREEE (reference sequence). The length of the CDR3 is 16 residues. The CDR3 region is CASSLLSGTSTDTQYF. CDR3 sequence (DNA): TGTGCCAGCAGCTTACTTAGCGGGACTAGCACAGATACGCAGTATTTT.

The table lists this clone with many counts. The rearrangement links TRBV5-4 to TRBJ2-5; 12 bases match TRBD2. Losses at the gene ends were 4 bases for V and 7 bases for J; bases not matched to a gene: 14. Germline values: CDR1 SGHNT, CDR2 YYREEE (reference sequence). This CDR3 is 17 amino acids long. The CDR3 coding sequence is TGTGCCAGCAGCCCCGGATCCGCTAGCGGGGGGGCAGGGACCCAGTACTTC. Its translation is CASSPGSASGGAGTQYF. The variable domain in full, with the rest retrieved from reference TRBV5-4 and TRBJ2-5, is ETGVTQSPTHLIKTRGQQVTLRCSSQSGHNTVSWYQQALGQGPQFIFQYYREEENGRGNFPPRFSGLQFPNYSSELNVNALELDDSALYLCASSPGSASGGAGTQYFGPGTRLLVL.

This clone was seen only a few times. V usage is TRBV2 and J usage is TRBJ2-6; D is unclear. CDR1 is SNHLY and CDR2 is FYNNEI in the germline V gene. Trimming took 6 bases from V and 0 from J, leaving 3 bases between them. CDR3 length: 13 residues. The CDR3 DNA follows: TGTGCCAGCAGACACTCTGGGGCCAACGTCCTGACTTTC. This gives the protein CASRHSGANVLTF.

This clone showed up just a few times. The chain couples TRBV28 to TRBJ1-4; D call uncertain. CDR3 length: 13 residues. Germline loops: CDR1 MDHEN, CDR2 SYDVKM. V dropped 2 bases and J dropped 5 bases, with 6 bases sitting between them. CDR3 residues: CASSLGYNEKLFF. The CDR3 nucleotides read TGTGCCAGCAGTTTAGGTTACAATGAAAAACTGTTTTTT.

This clone was seen a few times. The chain recombines TRBV7-9 with TRBJ2-1, with 7 bases fitting TRBD2. Per germline, CDR1 SEHNR and CDR2 FQNEAQ (reference sequence). The CDR3 runs 12 residues. V was clipped by 4 bases and J by 15 bases; unmatched bases: 9. CDR3 in amino acids: CASSSIRTRGFF. The CDR3 bases are TGTGCCAGCAGCTCGATCCGGACTAGGGGGTTCTTC.

This clone was found a few times. The chain uses TRBV27 and TRBJ2-5; a possible D gene is TRBD1 (8 bases). Trimming removed 7 bases at V and 2 bases at J, with 20 bases between. Germline CDR1 and CDR2: MNHEY and SMNVEV (reference sequence). The CDR3 extends over 16 amino acids. CDR3 bases: TGTGCCAGCACCCACACAGGGGGGGGGACACAAGAGACCCAGTACTTC. It yields the protein CASTHTGGGTQETQYF.

This chain connects TRBV19 to TRBJ1-5; D remains unclear. The CDR3 is 17 amino acids. Trimming cost V 1 base and J 4 bases, with 17 bases left between them. Germline V lookup: CDR1 LNHDA, CDR2 SQIVND (reference sequence). The CDR3 is CASSIVTAGSLNQPQHF. CDR3 DNA: TGTGCCAGTAGTATAGTTACGGCAGGCAGCCTAAATCAGCCCCAGCATTTT.

This clone was detected only a few times. The V call is TRBV6-1, the J call TRBJ2-5; TRBD1 or TRBD2 may be the D gene (5 bases each). With 2 bases removed from V and 7 bases from J, the gap between germline ends came to 20 bases. CDR3 length: 16 amino acids. Germline CDR1 reads MNHNS; CDR2 reads SASEGT. The CDR3 DNA sequence: TGTGCCAGCAGTGAACAAACGGGACGCCGGATAGGGACCCAGTACTTC. As protein: CASSEQTGRRIGTQYF.

This clone came up a few times. V is TRBV11-2 and J is TRBJ2-5; D possibly matches TRBD1 or TRBD2 (6 bases each). V lost 0 bases and J lost 5, with 13 bases in between. Germline V gene lookup returns CDR1 SGHAT and CDR2 FQNNGV. This CDR3 has 15 residues. CDR3 protein: CASSLDGGPGETQYF. The CDR3 DNA is TGTGCCAGCAGCTTAGATGGGGGGCCAGGGGAGACCCAGTACTTC. The whole variable domain, remainder taken from reference TRBV11-2 and TRBJ2-5, is EAGVAQSPRYKIIEKRQSVAFWCNPISGHATLYWYQQILGQGPKLLIQFQNNGVVDDSQLPKDRFSAERLKGVDSTLKIQPAKLEDSAVYLCASSLDGGPGETQYFGPGTRLLVL.

The rearrangement uses TRBV6-5 and TRBJ2-4; 7 bases fit TRBD1. The CDR3 covers 12 residues. The ends lost 7 bases at V and 8 bases at J; junction bases unmatched: 5. Germline V CDR1 and CDR2: MNHEY, SVGAGI. CDR3 coding DNA: TGTGCCAGCAAAGGGGGCAGAGACATTCAGTACTTC. This sequence encodes CASKGGRDIQYF.

The V and J genes are TRBV30 and TRBJ2-5; D is unresolved. The CDR3 consists of 11 residues. Germline assignment: CDR1 GTSNPN and CDR2 SVGIG (reference sequence). Trimming took off 3 bases at V and 5 bases at J, with 7 bases between the two ends. This CDR3 reads CAWRGFETQYF. The CDR3 DNA follows: TGTGCCTGGAGGGGATTTGAGACCCAGTACTTC. The variable domain in full, completed from reference TRBV30 and TRBJ2-5, reads SQTIHQWPATLVQPVGSPLSLECTVEGTSNPNLYWYRQAAGRGLQLLFYSVGIGQISSEVPQNLSASRPQDRQFILSSKKLLLSDSGFYLCAWRGFETQYFGPGTRLLVL.

The sample holds many counts of this clone. This chain uses TRBV7-2 with TRBJ2-5, with a possible D match to TRBD1 (7 bases). The length of the CDR3 is 13 residues. Trimming left V 6 bases short and J 5 bases short, with 13 bases between. The germline V gene has CDR1 SGHTA and CDR2 FQGNSA. As DNA, the CDR3 is TGTGCCAGCAGTATCGGGGGACAGGAGACCCAGTACTTC. As protein: CASSIGGQETQYF.

The chain has TRBV9 and TRBJ2-4; TRBD1 matches at 7 bases. The germline gives CDR1 SGDLS, CDR2 YYNGEE. The CDR3 is 19 residues long. V lost 0 bases, J lost 0 bases, and 12 bases stayed unmatched. For the CDR3, the DNA is TGTGCCAGCAGCGTAGAGGGGGCAGGGGCTACTCTAGCCAAAAACATTCAGTACTTC. It specifies CASSVEGAGATLAKNIQYF.